The 9 T cell receptor beta chains presented below share a single source sample, sequenced in a study of shared clonotypes between healthy human individuals. Assay used: immunoSEQ multiplex PCR; TCRdb lists only in-frame clones, some missing. This table has about 2,500,000 clones, roughly nine tenths appearing once. The specimen was naive CD4+ T cells sorted from blood. Subset here: CD45RA+ positively selected. Every receptor here comes from a man aged 18 to 29 in good health.

The chain is built from TRBV5-4 and TRBJ1-2; the D is unclear. The V end was cut by 7 bases, the J end by 3 bases, with 16 bases between. The CDR3 is made up of 14 amino acids. Germline-derived CDR1 and CDR2 are SGHNT and YYREEE (reference sequence). CDR3 protein: CASRDPDLDYGYTF. The DNA of the CDR3 is TGTGCCAGCCGGGATCCCGACCTAGACTATGGCTACACCTTC. Combining the CDR3 with reference TRBV5-4 and TRBJ1-2 gives the whole variable domain ETGVTQSPTHLIKTRGQQVTLRCSSQSGHNTVSWYQQALGQGPQFIFQYYREEENGRGNFPPRFSGLQFPNYSSELNVNALELDDSALYLCASRDPDLDYGYTFGSGTRLTVV.

This chain links TRBV2 with TRBJ2-5; D not certain. Germline V lookup: CDR1 SNHLY, CDR2 FYNNEI. There are 14 residues in the CDR3. V was clipped by 6 bases and J by 2 bases, with 13 bases between them. CDR3 nucleotides: TGTGCCAGCAGGTTCGGTATTGGGCAAGAGACCCAGTACTTC. This sequence encodes CASRFGIGQETQYF.

The chain links TRBV7-2 to TRBJ1-5; no firm D call. Germline V gene sequence: CDR1 SGHTA, CDR2 FQGNSA. The CDR3 runs to 14 residues. With 2 bases removed from V and 4 bases from J, the gap between germline ends came to 9 bases. The CDR3 DNA follows: TGTGCCAGCAGCTTATATTTTCGGAATCAGCCCCAGCATTTT. Translating it yields CASSLYFRNQPQHF.

CDR3 in DNA: TGCGCCAGCAGCTTCCGCAGGGTTGGCGAGGAGACCCAGTACTTC. Translated, it gives CASSFRRVGEETQYF. The chain employs TRBV5-1 and TRBJ2-5, with D possibly matching TRBD1 (5 bases). Trimming shortened V by 2 bases and J by 5 bases, and 16 bases separated the two germline ends. This CDR3 is built from 15 residues. The germline CDR1 and CDR2 sequences are SGHRS and YFSETQ.

This rearrangement joins TRBV9 to TRBJ2-4, with D maybe TRBD2 (6 bases). CDR1 and CDR2 from the germline V gene are SGDLS and YYNGEE. Trimming cost V 1 base and J 4 bases, with 12 bases left between them. This CDR3 spans 15 amino acids. As DNA, the CDR3 is TGTGCCAGCAGCGTATCCTCTAGCGAAAAAAACATTCAGTACTTC. It yields the protein CASSVSSSEKNIQYF.

The chain joins TRBV19 to TRBJ2-3; 8 bases map to TRBD2. The length of the CDR3 is 16 residues. CDR1 and CDR2 (germline): LNHDA, SQIVND (reference sequence). After removal of 2 bases from V and 4 bases from J, the junction contained 8 bases not matched to a gene. The CDR3 nucleotides read TGTGCCAGTAGTATAAATAGCGGGATAGCGGCAGATACGCAGTATTTT. As protein: CASSINSGIAADTQYF. The full variable domain, completed using reference TRBV19 and TRBJ2-3, is DGGITQSPKYLFRKEGQNVTLSCEQNLNHDAMYWYRQDPGQGLRLIYYSQIVNDFQKGDIAEGYSVSREKKESFPLTVTSAQKNPTAFYLCASSINSGIAADTQYFGPGTRLTVL.

V is TRBV19 and J is TRBJ2-1; 15 nucleotides match TRBD2. V lost 9 bases and J lost 9; bases outside the gene matches: 21. CDR3 length equals 19 residues. Germline loops: CDR1 LNHDA, CDR2 SQIVND (reference sequence). Written as DNA, the CDR3 is TGTGCCAGAAAGGCGGGACTAGCGGGGGGACAGGTTCCCAAACGTGAGCAGTTCTTC. Translating gives CARKAGLAGGQVPKREQFF.

The chain has TRBV25-1 and TRBJ1-1, with no clear D. The V gene lost 7 bases and the J gene lost 5 bases, with 20 bases spanning the gap. Germline V gives CDR1 MGHDK, CDR2 SYGVNS. This CDR3 has 15 residues. In DNA, the CDR3 is TGTGCCAGCACCGAAAGGGAAGGTTTGAGGACTGAAGCTTTCTTT. Its protein is CASTEREGLRTEAFF.

The CDR3 loop is CASSWGQGVDGYTF. DNA of the CDR3: TGCGCCAGCAGCTGGGGACAGGGGGTGGACGGCTACACCTTC. The chain combines TRBV5-1 with TRBJ1-2; 11 nucleotides align to TRBD1. This CDR3 spans 14 amino acids. V lost 3 bases, J lost 8 bases, and 6 bases stayed unmatched. Per the germline V gene, CDR1 is SGHRS and CDR2 is YFSETQ.